Listed below are T cell receptor beta chains from one sample, sequenced in a study of T cells in Graves' hyperthyroidism and ophthalmopathy. Using its own MiXCR run on the multiplex PCR reads, TCRdb lists one record per CDR3 protein. The repertoire holds about 710,000 distinct CDR3 sequences, with about a sixth as singletons. Specimen: blood. The receptors stem from a man younger than 30 with Graves' hyperthyroidism. The CDR3 runs from the conserved cysteine through the conserved F or W. D genes are given only for firm matches. Rows may omit the clone size; those that give it use once, few, many or a size class.

TRBJ2-1,many,TRBV28,TRBD2,CASSWGGARTNEQFF,TGTGCCAGCAGTTGGGGAGGGGCCCGAACCAATGAGCAGTTCTTC
TRBJ1-5,.,TRBV12-3/TRBV12-4,.,CASSLGRGYDQPQHF,TGTGCCAGCAGTTTAGGCCGCGGCTACGATCAGCCCCAGCATTTT
TRBJ2-7,many,TRBV28,TRBD2,CASRIAGGNSYEQYF,TGTGCCAGCAGGATAGCGGGAGGGAACTCCTACGAGCAGTACTTC
TRBJ2-5,.,TRBV29-1,.,CSVEDSGGISAETQYF,TGCAGCGTTGAGGATTCCGGGGGTATCTCCGCAGAGACCCAGTACTTC
TRBJ2-2,few,TRBV18,TRBD2,CASSPLAGVPGELFF,TGTGCCAGCTCACCACTAGCGGGAGTCCCCGGGGAGCTGTTTTTT
TRBJ2-7,.,TRBV7-2,.,CASSLAANEQYF,TGTGCCAGCAGCTTAGCCGCCAACGAGCAGTACTTC
TRBJ2-7,few,TRBV2,TRBD2,CASSVGLAGEREQYF,TGTGCCAGCAGTGTCGGACTAGCGGGGGAACGAGAGCAGTACTTC
TRBJ1-2,few,TRBV20-1,.,CSARDFGRDYGYTF,TGCAGTGCTAGAGATTTTGGCAGAGACTATGGCTACACCTTC
TRBJ2-1,few,TRBV9,.,CASSPPTAPMTENEQFF,TGTGCCAGCAGCCCCCCGACGGCGCCAATGACGGAAAATGAGCAGTTCTTC
TRBJ2-3,few,TRBV5-1,TRBD1,CASLDRGGDTQYF,TGCGCCAGCCTTGACAGGGGGGGAGATACGCAGTATTTT
TRBJ2-2,few,TRBV3-1,.,CASSLAGRTGELFF,TGTGCCAGCAGCTTGGCGGGCAGGACCGGGGAGCTGTTTTTT
TRBJ2-7,many,TRBV29-1,.,CSVEGVPGSEQYF,TGCAGCGTTGAGGGGGTTCCGGGCTCCGAGCAGTACTTC
TRBJ1-5,many,TRBV2,TRBD1,CASSRDRGLSQPQHF,TGTGCCAGCAGTCGCGACAGGGGGCTTTCTCAGCCCCAGCATTTT
TRBJ2-7,few,TRBV30,.,CACSRTVYEQYF,TGTGCCTGCTCCCGGACGGTCTACGAGCAGTACTTC
TRBJ1-2,few,TRBV28,.,CASSFVGGGYTF,TGTGCCAGCAGCTTTGTGGGGGGAGGCTATACCTTC
TRBJ2-5,.,TRBV7-3,TRBD1,CASSAGTGSRETQYF,TGTGCCAGCAGCGCCGGGACAGGGTCTCGGGAGACCCAGTACTTC
TRBJ1-2,few,TRBV10-3,.,CAISESRGGALGYTF,TGTGCCATCAGTGAGTCTCGTGGAGGGGCTTTAGGCTACACCTTC